These T cell receptor beta chains were read from a single sample in a study of long-term antiretroviral therapy in people with HIV. Repertoires were generated with immunoSEQ multiplex PCR, while TCRdb's copy carries only in-frame clones and drops some. The data hold over 25,000 clones, with 93% observed a single time. Sample: unsorted PBMCs, taken 6.2 years after starting antiretroviral therapy. The origin of the receptors is a man aged 35-49 years with HIV. The conserved cysteine and the conserved F or W are not part of the CDR3 here. Each record gives: V gene, J gene, CDR3 protein.

>TRBV6-6|TRBJ1-4
ASSYDSQGEKLF
>TRBV29-1|TRBJ2-4
SVESDRVSIQY
>TRBV27|TRBJ2-7
ASRETSGRGEQY
>TRBV4-1|TRBJ2-2
ASKTGDGTGELF
>TRBV11-3|TRBJ2-1
ASSSSSGGAGNEQF
>TRBV7-6|TRBJ2-5
ASSLVRSYQETQY
>TRBV5-1|TRBJ2-3
ASTSADHTDTQY
>TRBV18|TRBJ1-1
ASSPGPPDGEAF
>TRBV27|TRBJ1-5
ASSPTTVPQH
>TRBV29-1|TRBJ2-2
SVVGDRTTGELF
>TRBV28|TRBJ1-4
ASRAGTGWVEKLF
>TRBV7-9|TRBJ2-7
ASTPLNSYEQY
>TRBV11-2|TRBJ2-1
ASSFAYRVWNEQF
>TRBV5-1|TRBJ2-7
ASSLGNTYEQY
>TRBV4-1|TRBJ2-1
ASSQALTGNEQF
>TRBV11-2|TRBJ2-5
ASSFGLEETQY
>TRBV7-2|TRBJ2-7
ASSLTSYEQY
>TRBV7-2|TRBJ1-1
ASSLVGGGTEAF
>TRBV2|TRBJ2-7
ASREPGPLEQY
>TRBV9|TRBJ2-3
ASSVGGQGWVGTDTQY
>TRBV9|TRBJ2-7
ASSVDGSIYEQY
>TRBV7-8|TRBJ2-2
ASSLQGVDTGELF
>TRBV27|TRBJ2-2
ASSPGQVGELF
>TRBV6-5|TRBJ2-7
ASSSATEQY
>TRBV4-1|TRBJ2-1
ASSQVITLGNEQF
>TRBV5-5|TRBJ2-7
ASSLSGGAYEQY
>TRBV27|TRBJ2-7
ASSFRQGGNYEQY
>TRBV4-2|TRBJ1-2
ASSQDSGRQGDGYT
>TRBV6-6|TRBJ2-5
ASSYGQETQY